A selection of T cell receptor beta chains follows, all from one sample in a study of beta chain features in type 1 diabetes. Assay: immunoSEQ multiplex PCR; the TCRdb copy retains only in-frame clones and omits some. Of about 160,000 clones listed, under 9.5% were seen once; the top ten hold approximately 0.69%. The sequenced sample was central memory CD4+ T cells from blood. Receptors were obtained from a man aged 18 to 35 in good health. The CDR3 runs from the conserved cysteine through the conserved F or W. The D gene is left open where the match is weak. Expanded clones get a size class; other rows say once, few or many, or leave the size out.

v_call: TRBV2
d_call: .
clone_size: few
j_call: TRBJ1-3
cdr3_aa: CASRDGYTGLSGNTIYF
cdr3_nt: TGTGCCAGCAGGGATGGGTATACAGGCCTTTCTGGAAACACCATATATTTT

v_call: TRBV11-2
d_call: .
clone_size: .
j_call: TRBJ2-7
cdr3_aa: CASSIQVPSAYEQYF
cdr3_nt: TGTGCCAGCAGCATACAGGTACCTTCAGCCTACGAGCAGTACTTC

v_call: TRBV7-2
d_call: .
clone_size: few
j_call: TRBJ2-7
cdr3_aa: CASSPTGMGYEQYF
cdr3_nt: TGTGCCAGCAGCCCAACAGGGATGGGCTACGAGCAGTACTTC

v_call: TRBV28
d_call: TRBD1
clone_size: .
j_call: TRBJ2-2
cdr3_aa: CASGTGNTGELFF
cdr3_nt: TGTGCCAGCGGGACAGGGAACACCGGGGAGCTGTTTTTT

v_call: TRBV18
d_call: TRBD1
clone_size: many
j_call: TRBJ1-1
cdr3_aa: CASSLRDRDNTEAFF
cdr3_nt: TGTGCCAGCTCACTCCGGGACAGGGACAACACTGAAGCTTTCTTT

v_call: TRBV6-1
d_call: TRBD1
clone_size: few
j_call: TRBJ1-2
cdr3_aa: CASSLRTGDYGYTF
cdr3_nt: TGTGCCAGCAGCCTAAGGACAGGGGACTATGGCTACACCTTC

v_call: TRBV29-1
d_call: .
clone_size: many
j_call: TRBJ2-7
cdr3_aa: CSVVGSDSSYEQYF
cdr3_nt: TGCAGCGTCGTTGGTTCTGACAGTTCCTACGAGCAGTACTTC

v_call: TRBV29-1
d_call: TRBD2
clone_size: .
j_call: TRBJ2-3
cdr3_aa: CSSTSGSTDTQYF
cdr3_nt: TGCAGCTCGACTAGCGGAAGCACAGATACGCAGTATTTT

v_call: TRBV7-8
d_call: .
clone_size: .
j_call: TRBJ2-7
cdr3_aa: CASSLGGYTLYEQYF
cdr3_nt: TGTGCCAGCAGTTTAGGCGGCTACACCCTCTACGAGCAGTACTTC

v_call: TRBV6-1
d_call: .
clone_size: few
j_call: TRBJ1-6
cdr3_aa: CASSEVDSLNSPLHF
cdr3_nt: TGTGCCAGCAGTGAAGTGGACAGTCTCAATTCACCCCTCCACTTT

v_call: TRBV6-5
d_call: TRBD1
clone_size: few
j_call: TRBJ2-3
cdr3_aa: CASSYVSRGRNTQYF
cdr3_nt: TGTGCCAGCAGTTATGTTAGCAGGGGGCGAAATACGCAGTATTTT

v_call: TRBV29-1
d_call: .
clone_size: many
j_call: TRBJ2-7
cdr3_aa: CSVEEGSYEQYF
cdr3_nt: TGCAGCGTTGAGGAAGGGAGCTACGAGCAGTACTTC

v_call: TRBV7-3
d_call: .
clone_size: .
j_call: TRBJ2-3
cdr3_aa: CASRVGASTDTQYF
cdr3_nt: TGTGCCAGCAGGGTGGGGGCTTCCACAGATACGCAGTATTTT

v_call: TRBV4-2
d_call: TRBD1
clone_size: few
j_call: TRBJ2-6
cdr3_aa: CASTQTGLGANVLTF
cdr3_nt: TGTGCCAGCACCCAGACAGGGCTTGGGGCCAACGTCCTGACTTTC

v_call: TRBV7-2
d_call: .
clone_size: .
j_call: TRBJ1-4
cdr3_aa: CASSLYWRGNEKLFF
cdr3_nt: TGTGCCAGCAGCTTATATTGGAGGGGAAATGAAAAACTGTTTTTT

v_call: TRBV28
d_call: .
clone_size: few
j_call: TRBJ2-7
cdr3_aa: CASREAGGSPYEQYF
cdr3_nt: TGTGCCAGCAGGGAGGCCGGCGGCAGTCCCTACGAGCAGTACTTC

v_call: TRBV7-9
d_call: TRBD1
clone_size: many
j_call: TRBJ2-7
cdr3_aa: CASQGARDEQYF
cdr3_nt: TGTGCCAGCCAGGGGGCAAGGGACGAGCAGTACTTC

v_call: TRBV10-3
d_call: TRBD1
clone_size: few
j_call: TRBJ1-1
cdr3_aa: CAIRLDRADTEAFF
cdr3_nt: TGTGCCATCAGATTGGACAGGGCGGACACTGAAGCTTTCTTT

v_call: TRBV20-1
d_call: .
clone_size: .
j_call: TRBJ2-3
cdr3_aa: CSARGDTQYF
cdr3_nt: TGCAGTGCCCGGGGGGATACGCAGTATTTT

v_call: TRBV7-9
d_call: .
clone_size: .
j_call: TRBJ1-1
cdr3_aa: CASSWGGKRGKDTEAFF
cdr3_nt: TGTGCCAGCAGCTGGGGTGGGAAAAGAGGGAAAGACACTGAAGCTTTCTTT

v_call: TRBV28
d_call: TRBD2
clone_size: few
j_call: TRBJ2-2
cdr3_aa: CASTLAGGLTNTGELFF
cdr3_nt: TGTGCCAGCACCCTAGCGGGGGGACTAACGAACACCGGGGAGCTGTTTTTT

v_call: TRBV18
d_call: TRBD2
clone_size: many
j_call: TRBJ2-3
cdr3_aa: CATAREGRSTDTQYF
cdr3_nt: TGTGCCACCGCCAGGGAGGGCCGAAGCACAGATACGCAGTATTTT

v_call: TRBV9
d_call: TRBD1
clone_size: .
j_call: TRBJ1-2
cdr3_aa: CASSVGTGDFYGYTF
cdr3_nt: TGTGCCAGCAGCGTGGGGACAGGGGACTTCTATGGCTACACCTTC

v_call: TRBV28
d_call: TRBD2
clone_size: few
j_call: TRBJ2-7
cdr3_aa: CASSKRPGLAVHEQYF
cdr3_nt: TGTGCCAGCAGTAAAAGACCTGGACTAGCGGTCCACGAGCAGTACTTC

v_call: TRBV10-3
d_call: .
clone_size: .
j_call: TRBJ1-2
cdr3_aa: CAISEVLANYGYTF
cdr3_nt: TGTGCCATCAGTGAGGTTCTCGCTAACTATGGCTACACCTTC

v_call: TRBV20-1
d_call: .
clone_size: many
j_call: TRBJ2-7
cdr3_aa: CSAPDSYEQYF
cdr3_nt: TGCAGTGCCCCCGACAGCTACGAGCAGTACTTC

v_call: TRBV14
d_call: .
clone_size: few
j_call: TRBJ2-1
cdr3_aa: CASSGGFEQFF
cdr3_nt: TGTGCCAGCAGCGGGGGGTTTGAGCAGTTCTTC

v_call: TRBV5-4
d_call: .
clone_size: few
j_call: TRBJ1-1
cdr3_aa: CASSPRKGTEAFF
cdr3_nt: TGTGCCAGCAGCCCGAGGAAAGGCACTGAAGCTTTCTTT

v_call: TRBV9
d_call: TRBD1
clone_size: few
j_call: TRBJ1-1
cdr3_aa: CASSVRGGNTEAFF
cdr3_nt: TGTGCCAGCAGCGTACGAGGGGGCAACACTGAAGCTTTCTTT

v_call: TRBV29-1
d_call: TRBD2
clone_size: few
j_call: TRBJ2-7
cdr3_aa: CSANGLAGVGEQYF
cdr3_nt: TGCAGCGCCAACGGACTAGCGGGAGTAGGGGAGCAGTACTTC

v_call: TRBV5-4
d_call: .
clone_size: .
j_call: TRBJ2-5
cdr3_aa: CASSPLEVSETQYF
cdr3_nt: TGTGCCAGCAGCCCCTTAGAGGTGTCGGAGACCCAGTACTTC

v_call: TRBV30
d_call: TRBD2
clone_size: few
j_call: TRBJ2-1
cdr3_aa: CASQRDSTPSYNEQFF
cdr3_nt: TGTGCCTCCCAGCGGGATAGTACCCCATCCTACAATGAGCAGTTCTTC

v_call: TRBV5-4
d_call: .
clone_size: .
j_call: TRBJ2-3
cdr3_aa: CASSTSTNRQLTDTQYF
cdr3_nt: TGTGCCAGCAGCACTAGCACGAACAGGCAACTCACAGATACGCAGTATTTT

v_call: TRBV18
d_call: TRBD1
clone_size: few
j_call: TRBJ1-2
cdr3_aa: CASSPAGQPNYGYTF
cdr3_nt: TGTGCCAGCTCACCCGCGGGACAGCCCAACTATGGCTACACCTTC

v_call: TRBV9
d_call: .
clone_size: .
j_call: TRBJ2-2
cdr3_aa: CASSATDPNTGELFF
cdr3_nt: TGTGCCAGCAGCGCGACAGACCCGAACACCGGGGAGCTGTTTTTT

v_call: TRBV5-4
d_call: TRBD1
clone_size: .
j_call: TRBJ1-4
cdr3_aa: CASSVTGKATNEKLFF
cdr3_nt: TGTGCCAGCAGCGTGACAGGGAAAGCAACTAATGAAAAACTGTTTTTT

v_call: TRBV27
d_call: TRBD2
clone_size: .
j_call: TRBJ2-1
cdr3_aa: CASRKLGLAGDNEQFF
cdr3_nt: TGTGCCAGCAGGAAACTAGGACTAGCGGGAGACAATGAGCAGTTCTTC

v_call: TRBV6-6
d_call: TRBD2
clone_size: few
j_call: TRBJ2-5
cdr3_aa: CASSFQGGETQYF
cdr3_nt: TGTGCCAGCAGTTTTCAGGGAGGGGAGACCCAGTACTTC

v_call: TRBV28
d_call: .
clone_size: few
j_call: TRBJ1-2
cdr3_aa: CASSLGSRNGGAGYTF
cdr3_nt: TGTGCCAGCAGTTTAGGCTCACGGAACGGGGGAGCAGGCTACACCTTC

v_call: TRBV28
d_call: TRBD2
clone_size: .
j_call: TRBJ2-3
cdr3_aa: CASSSTGASGTNTDTQYF
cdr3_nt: TGTGCCAGCAGTTCTACAGGGGCTAGCGGGACAAACACAGATACGCAGTATTTT

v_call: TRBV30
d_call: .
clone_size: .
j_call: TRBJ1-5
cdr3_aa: CAWRDLGSDQPQHF
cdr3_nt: TGTGCCTGGAGAGATCTTGGGAGCGATCAGCCCCAGCATTTT

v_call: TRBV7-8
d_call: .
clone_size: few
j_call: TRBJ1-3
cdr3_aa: CASSFGLASSGNTIYF
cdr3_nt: TGTGCCAGCAGCTTTGGTTTGGCTAGCTCTGGAAACACCATATATTTT

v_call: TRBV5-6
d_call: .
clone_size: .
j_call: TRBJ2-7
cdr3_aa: CASSLGRSSYEQYF
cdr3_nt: TGTGCCAGCAGCTTGGGTAGGAGCTCCTACGAGCAGTACTTC

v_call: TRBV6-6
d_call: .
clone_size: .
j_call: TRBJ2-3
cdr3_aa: CASSSFSSVFLDTQYF
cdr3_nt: TGTGCCAGCAGCTCCTTCTCTAGCGTGTTTTTAGATACGCAGTATTTT

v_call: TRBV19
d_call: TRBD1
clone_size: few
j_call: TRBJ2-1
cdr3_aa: CASSPTGAAGRGEQFF
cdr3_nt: TGTGCCAGTAGCCCCACAGGGGCCGCCGGCCGTGGTGAGCAGTTCTTC

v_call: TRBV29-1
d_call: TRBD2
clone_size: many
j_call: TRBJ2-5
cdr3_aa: CSVRPWTSGGETQYF
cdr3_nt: TGCAGCGTGCGACCATGGACTAGCGGGGGAGAGACCCAGTACTTC

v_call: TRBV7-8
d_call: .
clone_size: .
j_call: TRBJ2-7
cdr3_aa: CASSQGANEQYF
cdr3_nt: TGTGCCAGCAGCCAAGGGGCTAACGAGCAGTACTTC

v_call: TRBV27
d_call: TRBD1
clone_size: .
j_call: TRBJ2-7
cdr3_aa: CASRPGQQSYEQYF
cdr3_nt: TGTGCCAGCAGGCCGGGACAGCAATCCTACGAGCAGTACTTC

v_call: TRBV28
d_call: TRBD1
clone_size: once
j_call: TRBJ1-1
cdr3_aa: CASSSLTGVNTEAFF
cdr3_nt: TGTGCCAGCAGTTCCCTTACAGGGGTGAACACTGAAGCTTTCTTT

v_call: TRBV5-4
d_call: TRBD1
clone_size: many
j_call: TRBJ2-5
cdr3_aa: CASSYQTGRETQYF
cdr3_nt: TGTGCCAGCAGCTATCAGACAGGGCGAGAGACCCAGTACTTC

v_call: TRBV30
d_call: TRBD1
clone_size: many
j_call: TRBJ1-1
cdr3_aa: CAWRGDRGPGVNTEAFF
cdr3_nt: TGTGCCTGGAGGGGGGACAGGGGGCCGGGCGTGAACACTGAAGCTTTCTTT

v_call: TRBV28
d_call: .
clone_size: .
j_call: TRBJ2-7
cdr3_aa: CASSPHGGPGEQYF
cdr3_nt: TGTGCCAGCAGTCCCCACGGAGGGCCGGGCGAGCAGTACTTC

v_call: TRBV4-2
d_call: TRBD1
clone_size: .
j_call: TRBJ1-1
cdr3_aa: CASSQDPRGLAEAFF
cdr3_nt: TGTGCCAGCAGCCAAGATCCCAGGGGGCTGGCTGAAGCTTTCTTT